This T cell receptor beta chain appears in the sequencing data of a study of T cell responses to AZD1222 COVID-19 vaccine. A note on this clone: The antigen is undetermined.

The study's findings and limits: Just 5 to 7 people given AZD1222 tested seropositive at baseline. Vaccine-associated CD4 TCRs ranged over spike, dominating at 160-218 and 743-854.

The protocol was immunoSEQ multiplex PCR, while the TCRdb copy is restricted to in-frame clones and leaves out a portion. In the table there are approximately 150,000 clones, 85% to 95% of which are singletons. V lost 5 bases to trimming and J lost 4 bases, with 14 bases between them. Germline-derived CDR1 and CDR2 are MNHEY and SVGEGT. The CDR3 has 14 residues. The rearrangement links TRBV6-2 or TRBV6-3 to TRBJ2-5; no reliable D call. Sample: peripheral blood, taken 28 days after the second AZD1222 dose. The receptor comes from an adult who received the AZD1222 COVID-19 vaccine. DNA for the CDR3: TGTGCCAGCAGTCTTCCGGACGGTCCAGAGACCCAGTACTTC. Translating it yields CASSLPDGPETQYF.